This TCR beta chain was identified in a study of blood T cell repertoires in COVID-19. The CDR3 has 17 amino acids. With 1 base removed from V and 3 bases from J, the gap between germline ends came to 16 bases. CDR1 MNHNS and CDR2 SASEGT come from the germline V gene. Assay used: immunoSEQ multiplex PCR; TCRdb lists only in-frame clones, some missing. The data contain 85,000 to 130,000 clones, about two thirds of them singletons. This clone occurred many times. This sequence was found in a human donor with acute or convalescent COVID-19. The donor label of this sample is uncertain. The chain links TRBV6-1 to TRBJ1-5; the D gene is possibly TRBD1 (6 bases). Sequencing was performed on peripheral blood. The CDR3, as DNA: TGTGCCAGCAGTGAAGGACCGGGCAGGGGTAACAATCAGCCCCAGCATTTT. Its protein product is CASSEGPGRGNNQPQHF.